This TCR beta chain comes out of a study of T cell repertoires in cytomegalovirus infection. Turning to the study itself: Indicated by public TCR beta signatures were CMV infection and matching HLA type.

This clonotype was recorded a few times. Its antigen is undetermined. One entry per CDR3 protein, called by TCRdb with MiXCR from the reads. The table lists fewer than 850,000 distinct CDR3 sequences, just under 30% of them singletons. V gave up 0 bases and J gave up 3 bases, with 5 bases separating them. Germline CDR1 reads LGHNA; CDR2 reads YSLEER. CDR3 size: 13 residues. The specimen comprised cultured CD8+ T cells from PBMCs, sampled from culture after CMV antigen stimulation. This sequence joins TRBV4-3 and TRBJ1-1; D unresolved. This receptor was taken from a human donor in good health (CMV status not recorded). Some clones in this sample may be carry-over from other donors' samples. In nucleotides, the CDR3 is TGCGCCAGCAGCCAAGATCGGTACACTGAAGCTTTCTTT. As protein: CASSQDRYTEAFF.